This T cell receptor beta chain was identified during a study of T cell changes during pregnancy in multiple sclerosis. Germline assignment: CDR1 MGHRA and CDR2 YSYEKL. The CDR3 contains 13 residues. V was clipped by 4 bases and J by 3 bases, with 9 bases between them. TCRdb keeps only in-frame clones here, not all; method: immunoSEQ multiplex PCR. The sample has about 48,000 clones, approximately 93% seen once; the top ten hold 0.47%. The genes are TRBV4-1 and TRBJ1-2; D not certain. Sequenced material: CD4+ T cells from peripheral blood mononuclear cells, taken in the first trimester of pregnancy. The TCR originated in a female donor with multiple sclerosis, enrolled in a pregnancy study. Here the CDR3 DNA reads TGCGCCAGCAGCCCGCCGGGGTACTATGGCTACACCTTC. It codes for CASSPPGYYGYTF.